This TCR beta chain was profiled in a study of blood T cell repertoires in COVID-19. Overall study: Both acute and convalescent COVID-19 samples were obtained from the United States, Italy and Spain. Nucleic acid was either cDNA or gDNA, and it came from T cells, B-cell-depleted T cells, or PBMCs.

Trimming stripped 4 bases from V and 9 bases from J, with 15 bases between. The CDR3 sequence is 13 residues long. Germline lookup yields CDR1 SEHNR and CDR2 FQNEAQ (reference sequence). This clone was seen once. In the original workflow: The authors estimated nucleated cell counts from reference gene primer amplification. Assay: immunoSEQ multiplex PCR; the TCRdb copy retains only in-frame clones and omits some. From that table come the V and J calls and clone size; the DNA was used to work out D and trimming. The sample gives 250,000 or so clones, approximately 84% of which show up once; 3.4% is in the top ten. Those enrolled, adults aged 18 to 89 years, came from 20 to 25 US areas.

The chain employs TRBV7-9 and TRBJ1-1, with D uncertain. Source material: PBMCs or T cells enriched from blood (not recorded which). The clonotype originates from a man in his fifties or sixties who had recovered from COVID-19. This CDR3 reads CASSYLAQDKAFF. The CDR3 DNA sequence: TGTGCCAGCAGCTACCTAGCGCAAGACAAAGCTTTCTTT.